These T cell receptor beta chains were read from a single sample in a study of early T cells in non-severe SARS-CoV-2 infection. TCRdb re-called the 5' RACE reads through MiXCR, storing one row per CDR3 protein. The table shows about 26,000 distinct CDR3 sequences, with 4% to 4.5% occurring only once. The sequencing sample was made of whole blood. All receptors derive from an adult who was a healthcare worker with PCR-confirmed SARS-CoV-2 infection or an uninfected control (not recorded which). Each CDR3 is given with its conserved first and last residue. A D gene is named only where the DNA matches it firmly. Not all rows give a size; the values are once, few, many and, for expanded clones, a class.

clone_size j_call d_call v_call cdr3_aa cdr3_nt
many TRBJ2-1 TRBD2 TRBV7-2 CASSLGLGPSTREQFF TGTGCCAGCAGCCTTGGACTAGGACCCTCTACAAGGGAGCAGTTCTTC
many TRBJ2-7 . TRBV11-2 CASSAVQNLVYF TGTGCCAGCAGCGCCGTTCAGAATTTGGTATACTTC
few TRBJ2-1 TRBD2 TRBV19 CASSIDLTSGDSYNEQFF TGTGCCAGTAGTATAGACCTGACTAGCGGGGACTCCTACAATGAGCAGTTCTTC
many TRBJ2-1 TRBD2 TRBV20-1 CSARDRRASGIKGNEQFF TGCAGTGCTAGAGATAGGCGGGCGAGCGGGATCAAGGGGAATGAGCAGTTCTTC
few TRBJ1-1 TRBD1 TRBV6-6 CASSYPGQGLEAFF TGTGCCAGCAGTTACCCCGGACAGGGCCTTGAAGCTTTCTTT
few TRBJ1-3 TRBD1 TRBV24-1 CATSDTGATGNTIYF TGTGCCACCAGTGACACAGGGGCGACTGGAAACACCATATATTTT
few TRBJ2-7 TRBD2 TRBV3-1 CASSPPGLAGNYEQYF TGTGCCAGCAGCCCCCCGGGACTAGCGGGAAACTACGAGCAGTACTTC
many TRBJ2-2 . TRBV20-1 CSARDGMVKGTNTGELFF TGCAGTGCTAGAGATGGCATGGTAAAGGGGACGAACACCGGGGAGCTGTTTTTT
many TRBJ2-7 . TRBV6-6 CASSYFEENYEQYF TGTGCCAGCAGTTACTTCGAGGAGAACTACGAGCAGTACTTC
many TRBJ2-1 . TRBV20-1 CSASGTHNEQFF TGCAGTGCTAGCGGAACGCACAATGAGCAGTTCTTC
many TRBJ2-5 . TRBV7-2 CASSLTTSRAWETQYF TGTGCCAGCAGCTTGACTACGAGCCGCGCATGGGAGACCCAGTACTTC
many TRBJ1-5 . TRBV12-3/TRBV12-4 CASSPDSNSNQPQHF TGTGCCAGCAGTCCTGACAGCAATAGCAATCAGCCCCAGCATTTT
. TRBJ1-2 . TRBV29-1 CSVERATGYTF TGCAGCGTTGAACGGGCCACGGGCTACACCTTC
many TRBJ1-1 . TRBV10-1 CASSRGTAGLNTEAFF TGCGCCAGCAGCCGGGGAACAGCGGGGTTGAACACTGAAGCTTTCTTT
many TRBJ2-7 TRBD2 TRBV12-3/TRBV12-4 CASSSGTSGRPSSYEQYF TGTGCCAGCAGTTCCGGGACTAGCGGGAGGCCGAGCTCCTACGAGCAGTACTTC
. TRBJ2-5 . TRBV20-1 CSAPSRGRPETQYF TGCAGTGCTCCGTCTAGAGGGAGACCAGAGACCCAGTACTTC
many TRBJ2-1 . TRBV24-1 CATSDSTGEGYNEQFF TGTGCCACCAGTGATTCGACAGGGGAGGGCTACAATGAGCAGTTCTTC
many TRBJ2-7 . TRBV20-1 CSAAGTNYEQYF TGCAGTGCTGCCGGGACGAACTACGAGCAGTACTTC
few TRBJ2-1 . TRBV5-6 CASSWGPRNEQFF TGTGCCAGCAGCTGGGGACCTCGCAATGAGCAGTTCTTC
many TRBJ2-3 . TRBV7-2 CASSPTGTSTDTQYF TGTGCCAGCAGCCCGACCGGGACTAGCACAGATACGCAGTATTTT
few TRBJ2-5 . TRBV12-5 CASGWGQSTQYF TGTGCTAGTGGTTGGGGGCAGAGCACCCAGTACTTC
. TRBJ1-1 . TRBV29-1 CSVARGPGEAFF TGCAGCGTTGCCCGGGGTCCGGGTGAAGCTTTCTTT
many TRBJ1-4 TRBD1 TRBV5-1 CASSLGTGSEKLFF TGCGCCAGCAGCTTGGGGACAGGGAGCGAAAAACTGTTTTTT
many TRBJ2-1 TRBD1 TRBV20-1 CSALDREGSYNEQFF TGCAGTGCCCTCGACAGGGAAGGTTCCTACAATGAGCAGTTCTTC
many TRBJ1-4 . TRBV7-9 CASSSALRDIGATNEKLFF TGTGCCAGCAGCTCCGCTCTCCGGGACATCGGGGCAACTAATGAAAAACTGTTTTTT
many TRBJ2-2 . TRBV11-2 CASSLGDYGELFF TGTGCCAGCAGCTTAGGAGACTACGGGGAGCTGTTTTTT